This T cell receptor beta chain comes out of a study of immune cell composition in non-small cell lung cancer. Study findings and constraints: Lung adenocarcinomas had lower top 10 clone scores and clonality than squamous tumours. Tumour TCR-beta clonality showed no significant link to smoking pack-years. Tumour-associated clones >0.5% occurred in 33% of adenocarcinomas, roughly 80% of squamous.

Losses at the gene ends were 2 bases for V and 4 bases for J; bases not matched to a gene: 6. Germline CDR1 reads SGHVS; CDR2 reads FQNEAQ. This CDR3 has 15 residues. Repertoires were generated with immunoSEQ multiplex PCR, while TCRdb's copy carries only in-frame clones and drops some. The table includes just over 7,500 clones, just under 80% detected once. Turning to this clone: Its target is not known.

The sequenced sample was lung tumor tissue. J is TRBJ2-5 and V is TRBV7-8; 8 bases map to TRBD2. The clonotype comes from a human donor with non-small cell lung cancer. CDR3 amino acids: CASSLYGGATETQYF. The DNA of the CDR3 is TGTGCCAGCAGCTTATACGGGGGGGCCACAGAGACCCAGTACTTC.